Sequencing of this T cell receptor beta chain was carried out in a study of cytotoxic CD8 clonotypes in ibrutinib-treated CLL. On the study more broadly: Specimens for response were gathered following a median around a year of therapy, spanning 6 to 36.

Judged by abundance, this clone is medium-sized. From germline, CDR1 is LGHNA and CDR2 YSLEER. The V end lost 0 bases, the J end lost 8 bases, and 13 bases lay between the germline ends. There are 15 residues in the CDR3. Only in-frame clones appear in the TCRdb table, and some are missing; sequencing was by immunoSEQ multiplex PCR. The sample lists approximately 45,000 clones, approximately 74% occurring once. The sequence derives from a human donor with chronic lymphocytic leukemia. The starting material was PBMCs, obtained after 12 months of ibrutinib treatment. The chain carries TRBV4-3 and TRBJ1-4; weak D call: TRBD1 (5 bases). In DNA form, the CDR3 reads TGCGCCAGCAGCCAAGATTCAGGAGGGGCAGAAAAACTGTTTTTT. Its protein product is CASSQDSGGAEKLFF.